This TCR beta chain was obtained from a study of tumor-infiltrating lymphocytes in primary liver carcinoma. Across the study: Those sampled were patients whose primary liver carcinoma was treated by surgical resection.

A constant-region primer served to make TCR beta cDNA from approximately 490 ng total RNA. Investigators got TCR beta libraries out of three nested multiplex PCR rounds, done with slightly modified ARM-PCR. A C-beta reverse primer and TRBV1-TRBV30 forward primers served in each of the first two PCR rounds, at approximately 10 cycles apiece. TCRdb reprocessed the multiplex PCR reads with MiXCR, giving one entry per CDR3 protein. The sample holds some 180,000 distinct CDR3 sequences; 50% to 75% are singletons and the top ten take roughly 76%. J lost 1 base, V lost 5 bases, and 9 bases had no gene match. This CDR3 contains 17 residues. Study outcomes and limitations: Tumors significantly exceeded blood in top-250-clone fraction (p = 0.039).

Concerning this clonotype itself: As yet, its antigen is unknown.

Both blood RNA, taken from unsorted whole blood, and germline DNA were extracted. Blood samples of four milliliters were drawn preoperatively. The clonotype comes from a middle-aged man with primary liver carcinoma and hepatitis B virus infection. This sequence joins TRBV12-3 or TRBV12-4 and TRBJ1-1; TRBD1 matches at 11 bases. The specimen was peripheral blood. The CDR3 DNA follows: TGTGCCAGCAGTACCTCGAGGACAGGGGGCCGGAACACTGAAGCTTTCTTT. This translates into CASSTSRTGGRNTEAFF.